Detailed here is one T cell receptor (beta chain). This entry is derived from a study of blood T cell repertoires in COVID-19. V trimming: 2 bases; J trimming: 5 bases; junction bases outside the gene matches: 5. The CDR3 has 15 residues. Looked up from germline, CDR1 is SGHRS and CDR2 is YFSETQ. How the authors handled the data: How many nucleated cells were present was estimated from reference gene primer amplification. Sequenced by immunoSEQ multiplex PCR; TCRdb stores in-frame clones only, minus some. The DNA gave D and trimming, while V, J and clone size come from that table. The table has fewer than 300,000 clones, 91% seen once.

The sample taken for sequencing was peripheral blood. This clonotype was sampled from a person under 30 with COVID-19, enrolled during active disease. This chain connects TRBV5-1 to TRBJ2-1, with 9 positions matching TRBD1. CDR3 sequence: CASSLPTGGNNEQFF. CDR3 sequence (DNA): TGCGCCAGCAGCTTACCGACAGGGGGGAACAATGAGCAGTTCTTC.